The entry below describes one TCR beta chain. What antigen it recognizes has not been identified. This entry is derived from a study of GPR56 and killer-like receptors on CD4 memory cells (dated by TCRdb to about 2019). Regarding the complete study: The study proposed that progressive acquisition of KLRB1, KLRG1, GPR56 and then KLRF1 marks human CD4+ memory T-cell differentiation and cytokine production potential. The study described its healthy blood donors as age-matched to the liver disease patients, who had a median age of 68 years. Beyond this particular receptor, the publication reports: Rather than full repertoires, only the 100 most expanded clones per population were included in the diversity and similarity analyses. Clones dominating late populations 4 and 5 were also found in early populations 1 and 2, which the authors took as evidence for linear differentiation. Clonal frequency started low in the marker-negative population and rose progressively along the proposed pathway, while TCRbeta diversity decreased accordingly. Overlap of TCR repertoires was observed especially between the late populations 4 and 5, and partly population 3.

CDR1 and CDR2, per the germline V gene, are KGHDR and SFDVKD. From the cysteine up to the phenylalanine, the CDR3 has a length of 14 residues. No DNA sequence was recorded. Prior to TCRbeta sequencing, five KLR/GPR56-defined CD4+ populations were enriched by fluorescence-activated cell sorting. TCRbeta repertoires of five CD4+ T-cell subsets defined by KLRB1, KLRG1, GPR56 and KLRF1 expression were sequenced to test a linear memory differentiation pathway. TCR-sequenced cells came from peripheral blood of healthy control individuals, reported as five donors in the TCRbeta analysis figure. The researchers collected heparinized peripheral blood and processed every sample within one hour of retrieval. To isolate peripheral blood mononuclear cells, blood was diluted 1:2 in PBS and put through Biocoll density gradient centrifugation at room temperature. CD4+ T cells were enriched from freshly isolated PBMCs by magnetic sorting with anti-CD4 MicroBeads before flow sorting. A BD FACSAria II was used to sort CD4+ T cells, enriched from the PBMCs of healthy donors, according to marker expression. Surface staining used anti-KLRB1 clone 191B8, anti-KLRF1 clone 4A4.D10 and anti-KLRG1 clone REA261 antibodies from Miltenyi Biotec.

Sequencing instrument: Illumina HiSeq 2500. To build sequencing libraries, a previously published PCR protocol was used to amplify the recombined TCRbeta locus. Per the original workflow: Any read whose average quality score fell below 30 was discarded, and IMSEQ was used to process the reads that remained. Vbeta gene, Jbeta gene and CDR3 amino acid sequence were used to define clonotypes. The Morisita-Horn index, computed on the top 100 expanded clones, was used to measure repertoire overlap between populations. Clonal diversity was assessed with Rényi diversity profiles calculated on the top 100 expanded clones. Following reprocessing of the reads by TCRdb, the data hold one row per CDR3 protein sequence and no DNA is available. TCRdb's processing, not the study's, gives the V and J calls here. This specimen's table enumerates approximately 1,000 distinct CDR3 sequences. In total, the top ten clones hold about a quarter of the sample.

The source of this sequence is a human donor in good health. The sequenced sample was memory CD4+ T cells from blood. In this chain, TRBV24-1 is recombined with TRBJ2-5; TCRdb returns TRBD2, unconfirmable since there is no DNA. The CDR3 protein is CATSDLSGGETQYF.